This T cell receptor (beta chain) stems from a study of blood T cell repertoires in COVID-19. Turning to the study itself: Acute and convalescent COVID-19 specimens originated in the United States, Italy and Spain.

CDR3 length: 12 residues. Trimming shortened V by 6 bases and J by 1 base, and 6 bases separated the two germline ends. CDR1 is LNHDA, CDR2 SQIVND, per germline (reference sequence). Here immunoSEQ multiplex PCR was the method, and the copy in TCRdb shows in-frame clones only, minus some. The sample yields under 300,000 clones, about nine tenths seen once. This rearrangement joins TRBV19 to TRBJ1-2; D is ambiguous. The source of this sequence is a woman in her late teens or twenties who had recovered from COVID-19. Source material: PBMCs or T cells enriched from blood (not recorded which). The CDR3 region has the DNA TGTGCCAGTAGGTCCAGTAACTATGGCTACACCTTC. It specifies CASRSSNYGYTF. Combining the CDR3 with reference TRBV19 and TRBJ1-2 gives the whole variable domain DGGITQSPKYLFRKEGQNVTLSCEQNLNHDAMYWYRQDPGQGLRLIYYSQIVNDFQKGDIAEGYSVSREKKESFPLTVTSAQKNPTAFYLCASRSSNYGYTFGSGTRLTVV.